This entry concerns a single T cell receptor (beta chain). Treatment reported: oral pan-JAK inhibitor, 5-10 mg twice daily. These data belong to a study of CD8+ T cells in alopecia areata. The authors extracted RNA and reverse transcribed it into cDNA as the sequencing template. Clones were sequenced by immunoSEQ multiplex PCR, and TCRdb holds only the in-frame ones, with some missing. This table holds hundreds of thousands of clones, 66% found once. The CDR3 is made up of 14 amino acids. The V gene's germline CDR1 is ENHRY and CDR2 SYGVKD. The ends were cut back, 10 bases at V and 1 base at J, with 15 bases in the middle.

The TCR sequence derives from a human donor with alopecia areata. The chain recombines TRBV10-3 with TRBJ2-3; D might be TRBD1 (6 bases). The material sequenced was CD4+ T cells sorted from blood, taken around week 44, from a patient treated with tofacitinib. This CDR3 is CATGQPQGTDTQYF. In DNA form, the CDR3 reads TGTGCCACCGGACAGCCTCAGGGCACAGATACGCAGTATTTT.